The T cell receptor (beta chain) under discussion was sequenced for a study of lymphopenia after photon versus proton radiotherapy (dated by TCRdb to 2018 to 2020). With regard to the full study: The immunological effects of photon versus proton radiation therapy were compared in patients with gastrointestinal tumors who developed high-grade lymphopenia. The cohort comprised about 22 patients with gastrointestinal tumors who received either photon or proton therapy and then developed lymphopenia. The study aimed to characterize how the two radiation modalities differ in their impact on the immune system.

Beyond this particular receptor, the publication reports: Relative stability during treatment was observed in proton-treated patients, whereas loss of naive T cells and TCR diversity and gain of effector/memory populations were observed in photon-treated patients. After the lymphocyte count nadir, repertoires from photon-treated patients showed oligoclonal expansion, particularly of CD8+ Temra cells, and this expansion drove the decline in diversity. Across the cohort, an inverse correlation was found between a larger post-nadir drop in TCR diversity and overall survival time among patients who died. The survival association was assessed only in patients who died, and better survival with proton therapy was presented by the authors as a possibility rather than a demonstrated result.

The library came from the immunoSEQ multiplex PCR assay. T cell repertoires were profiled by deep sequencing of rearranged TCR beta loci, alongside multiparametric flow cytometry. As stored in TCRdb, this immuneACCESS dataset retains in-frame rearrangements with V and J assigned. A fraction of the clones does not appear; measured against another copy, unresolved V genes explain less than half of the discrepancy, and the remainder lacks a known reason. The sample data list fewer than 35,000 clones, and nearly 90% of these were observed just once. About 6.6% of the sample belongs to the ten largest clones. At the junction V is shortened by 3 bases and J by 1 base; bases outside the gene matches: 6. The germline V gene (reference sequence) specifies WNHNN as CDR1 and SYGVQD as CDR2. The CDR3 numbers 17 residues from cysteine through phenylalanine. Left in the record is the CDR3 DNA by itself, 51 bases read in frame from the first base.

This clone was counted a single time. Its specific antigen is unknown. No much larger clonotype is one base removed from it; base qualities were not supplied. The rearrangement joined TRBV10-1 to TRBJ2-3; the central 11 bases match TRBD2. The clonotype originates from a woman aged 70-85 years with pancreatic cancer. Some clones in this sample may be carry-over from other donors' samples. Specimen: peripheral blood, collected from a patient treated with proton-based radiotherapy. The sequence in DNA is TGCGCCAGCAGTGACGGGACTAGCGGAGCAGGCACAGATACGCAGTATTTT. It encodes CASSDGTSGAGTDTQYF.